This TCR beta chain was profiled in a study of T cell responses to AZD1222 COVID-19 vaccine. A remark on this clone: Antigen specificity is unknown.

Only in-frame clones appear in the TCRdb table, and some are missing; sequencing was by immunoSEQ multiplex PCR. The repertoire includes 95,000 to 100,000 clones, roughly nine tenths of them detected once, and 15% to 20% sits in the top ten. V gave up 2 bases and J gave up 6 bases, with 15 bases separating them. This CDR3 region has 15 residues. CDR1 is MNHEY and CDR2 is SVGAGI in the germline V gene. Notes on the study in general: Spike-specific TCR breadth rose after two AZD1222 doses, and depth rose as well. Seropositive status at baseline applied to only a handful of AZD1222 recipients.

V gene TRBV6-5 combines with J gene TRBJ2-3; D may be TRBD1 (6 bases). Source: peripheral blood, taken on day 0 of AZD1222 vaccination. This sequence was found in an adult in good health. For the CDR3, the DNA is TGTGCCAGCAGTTACCTGACCACAGGGTCGGATACGCAGTATTTT. The encoded protein is CASSYLTTGSDTQYF.